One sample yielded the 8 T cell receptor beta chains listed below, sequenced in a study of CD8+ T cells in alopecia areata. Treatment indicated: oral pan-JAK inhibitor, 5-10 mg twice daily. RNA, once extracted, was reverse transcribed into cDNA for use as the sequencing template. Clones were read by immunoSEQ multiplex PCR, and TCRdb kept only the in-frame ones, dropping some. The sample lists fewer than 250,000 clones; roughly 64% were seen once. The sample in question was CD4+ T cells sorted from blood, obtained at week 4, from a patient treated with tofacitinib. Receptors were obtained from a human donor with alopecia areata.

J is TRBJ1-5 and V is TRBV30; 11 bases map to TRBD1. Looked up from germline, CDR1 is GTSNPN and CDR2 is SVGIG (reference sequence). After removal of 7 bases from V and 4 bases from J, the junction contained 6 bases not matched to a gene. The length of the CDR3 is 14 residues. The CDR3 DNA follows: TGTGCCTTATCGGGGACAGGGGGGAATCAGCCCCAGCATTTT. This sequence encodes CALSGTGGNQPQHF.

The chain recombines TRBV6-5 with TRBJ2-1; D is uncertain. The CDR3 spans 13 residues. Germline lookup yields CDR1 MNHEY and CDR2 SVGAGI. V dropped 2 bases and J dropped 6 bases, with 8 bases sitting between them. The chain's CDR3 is CASSYPASNEQFF. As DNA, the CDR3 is TGTGCCAGCAGTTACCCAGCGAGCAATGAGCAGTTCTTC.

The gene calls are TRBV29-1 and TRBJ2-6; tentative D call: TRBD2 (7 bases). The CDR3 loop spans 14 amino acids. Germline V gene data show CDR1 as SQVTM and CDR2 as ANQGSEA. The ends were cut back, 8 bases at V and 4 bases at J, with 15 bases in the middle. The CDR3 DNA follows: TGCAGCCCCGAGGGGGGGCCAGGGGCCAACGTCCTGACTTTC. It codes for CSPEGGPGANVLTF.

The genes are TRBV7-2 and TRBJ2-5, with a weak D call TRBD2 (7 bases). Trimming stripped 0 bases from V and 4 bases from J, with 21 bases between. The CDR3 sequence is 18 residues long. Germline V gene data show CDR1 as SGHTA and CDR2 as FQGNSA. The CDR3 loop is CASSLAIAGAVGAETQYF. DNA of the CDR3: TGTGCCAGCAGCTTAGCGATCGCGGGGGCCGTTGGGGCAGAGACCCAGTACTTC.

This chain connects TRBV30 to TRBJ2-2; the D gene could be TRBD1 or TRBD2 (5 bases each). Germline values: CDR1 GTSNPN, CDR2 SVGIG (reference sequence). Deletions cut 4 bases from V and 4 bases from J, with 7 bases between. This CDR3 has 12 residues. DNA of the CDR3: TGTGCCTGGACAGGGAGCACCGGGGAGCTGTTTTTT. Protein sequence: CAWTGSTGELFF.

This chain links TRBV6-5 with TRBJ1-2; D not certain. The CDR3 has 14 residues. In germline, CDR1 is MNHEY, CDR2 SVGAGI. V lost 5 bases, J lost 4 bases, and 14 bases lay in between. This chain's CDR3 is CASSPQPESYGYTF. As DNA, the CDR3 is TGTGCCAGCAGTCCCCAACCAGAGTCCTATGGCTACACCTTC.

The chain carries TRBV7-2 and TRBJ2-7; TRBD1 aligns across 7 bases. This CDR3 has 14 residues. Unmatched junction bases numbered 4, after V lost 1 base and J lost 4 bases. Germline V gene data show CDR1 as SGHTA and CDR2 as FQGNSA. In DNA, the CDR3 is TGTGCCAGCAGCTTAGGGACAGGCTTGTACGAGCAGTACTTC. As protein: CASSLGTGLYEQYF.

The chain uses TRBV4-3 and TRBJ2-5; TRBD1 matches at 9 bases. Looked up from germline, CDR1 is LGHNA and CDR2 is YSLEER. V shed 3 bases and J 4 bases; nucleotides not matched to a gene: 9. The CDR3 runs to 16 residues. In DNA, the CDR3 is TGCGCCAGCAGCCAGAATCACAGGGGGCTAGCAGAGACCCAGTACTTC. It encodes CASSQNHRGLAETQYF.